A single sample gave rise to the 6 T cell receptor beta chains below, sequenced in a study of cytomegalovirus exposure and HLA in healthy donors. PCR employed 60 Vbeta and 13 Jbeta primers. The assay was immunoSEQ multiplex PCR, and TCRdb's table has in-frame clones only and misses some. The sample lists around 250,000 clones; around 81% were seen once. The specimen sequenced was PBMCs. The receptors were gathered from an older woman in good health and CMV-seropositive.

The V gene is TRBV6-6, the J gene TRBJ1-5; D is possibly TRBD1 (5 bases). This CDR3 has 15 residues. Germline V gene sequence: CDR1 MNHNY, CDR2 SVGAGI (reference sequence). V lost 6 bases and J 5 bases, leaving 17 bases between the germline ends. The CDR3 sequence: CASSPGQGRDQPQHF. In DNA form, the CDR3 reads TGTGCCAGCAGCCCCGGGCAGGGAAGAGATCAGCCCCAGCATTTT.

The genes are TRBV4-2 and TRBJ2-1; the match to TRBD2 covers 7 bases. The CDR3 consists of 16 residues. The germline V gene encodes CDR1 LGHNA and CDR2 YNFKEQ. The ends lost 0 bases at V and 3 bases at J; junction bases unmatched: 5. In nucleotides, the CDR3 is TGTGCCAGCAGCCAAGAGCCTCGGGGGGACTACAATGAGCAGTTCTTC. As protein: CASSQEPRGDYNEQFF.

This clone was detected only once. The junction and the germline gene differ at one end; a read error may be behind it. The CDR3 is CASSLAESWDFF. For the CDR3, the DNA is TGTGCCAGCAGCTTAGCCGAGTCCTGGGACTTCTTC. This sequence joins TRBV7-9 and TRBJ1-2, with D tentatively TRBD1 (5 bases). From germline, CDR1 is SEHNR and CDR2 FQNEAQ (reference sequence). CDR3 length equals 12 residues.

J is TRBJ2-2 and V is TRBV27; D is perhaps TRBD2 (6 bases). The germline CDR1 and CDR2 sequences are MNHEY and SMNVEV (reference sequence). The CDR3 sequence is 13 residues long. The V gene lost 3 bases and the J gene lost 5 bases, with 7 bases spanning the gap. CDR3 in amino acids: CASSFGRTGELFF. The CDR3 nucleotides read TGTGCCAGCAGTTTCGGGAGAACCGGGGAGCTGTTTTTT.

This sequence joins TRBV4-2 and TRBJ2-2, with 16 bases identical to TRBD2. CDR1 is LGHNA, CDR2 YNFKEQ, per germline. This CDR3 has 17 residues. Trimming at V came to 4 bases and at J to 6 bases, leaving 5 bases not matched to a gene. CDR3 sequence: CASSPGTSGRAPGELFF. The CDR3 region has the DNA TGTGCCAGCAGCCCCGGGACTAGCGGGAGGGCCCCCGGGGAGCTGTTTTTT.

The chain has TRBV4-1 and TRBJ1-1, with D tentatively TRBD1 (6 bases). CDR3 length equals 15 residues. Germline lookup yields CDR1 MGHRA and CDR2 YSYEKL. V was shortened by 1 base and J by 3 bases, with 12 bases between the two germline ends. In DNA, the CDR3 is TGCGCCAGCAGCCAAGTTCCAGGGGTAGACACTGAAGCTTTCTTT. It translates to CASSQVPGVDTEAFF.